This T cell receptor beta chain comes out of a study of identifying expanded T cells in peripheral blood. Per the germline V gene, CDR1 is MRHNA and CDR2 is SNTAGT. Trimming removed 3 bases from V and 5 bases from J; junction bases left unmatched: 3. The CDR3 runs to 15 residues. Study observations and caveats: Clone count variance between roughly 2-week samples rose with total template count.

As to this clone: Its antigen remains unidentified.

TCRdb's table, derived via immunoSEQ multiplex PCR, lists solely in-frame clones and lacks some. The sample contains 70,000 to 95,000 clones, approximately 91% of which appear only once. Sequencing input: blood. V is TRBV6-4 and J is TRBJ2-5; 13 nucleotides match TRBD2. This clonotype was obtained from a person aged 18 to 75 in good health. The CDR3 region is CASSELAGGPETQYF. The CDR3 DNA sequence: TGTGCCAGCAGTGAACTAGCGGGGGGGCCGGAGACCCAGTACTTC.